One T cell receptor (beta chain) is described in this entry. Its specificity is unknown. Sequencing used immunoSEQ multiplex PCR; TCRdb keeps in-frame clones, though not all of them. The table lists 70,000 to 80,000 clones, more than 75% of them singletons, with 20% in the top ten. These data originate in a study of T cells in localized non-small cell lung cancer. Points from the study as a whole: Multi-region tumor sequencing was not done, so intratumor heterogeneity could not be excluded. Uninvolved adjacent lung had more T cell clonality than any other tissue, topping tumor. Of the top 100 tumor clones, median approximately 50 were in adjacent lung, approximately 30 among its top 100.

This material consisted of peripheral blood, taken before any cancer treatment. The origin of this receptor is a woman aged 35 to 70 with stage I squamous cell lung carcinoma.

The CDR3 DNA sequence: TGTGCCAGCAGCACGGGACACCAGAACTATGGCTACACCTTC. Translation gives CASSTGHQNYGYTF. The chain uses TRBV7-9 and TRBJ1-2, with D possibly being TRBD1 (6 bases). The length of the CDR3 is 14 residues. Per the germline V gene, CDR1 is SEHNR and CDR2 is FQNEAQ (reference sequence). V shed 5 bases and J shed 2 bases, with 12 bases lying between them.